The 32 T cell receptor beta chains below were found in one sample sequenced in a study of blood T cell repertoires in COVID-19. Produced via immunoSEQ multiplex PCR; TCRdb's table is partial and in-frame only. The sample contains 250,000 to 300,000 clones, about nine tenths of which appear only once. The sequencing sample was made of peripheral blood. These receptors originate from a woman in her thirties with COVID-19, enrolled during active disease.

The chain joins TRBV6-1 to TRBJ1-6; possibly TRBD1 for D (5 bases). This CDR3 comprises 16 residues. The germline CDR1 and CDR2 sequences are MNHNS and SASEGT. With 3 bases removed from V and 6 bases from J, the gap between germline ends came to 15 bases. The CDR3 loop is CASSDRGFPLNSPLHF. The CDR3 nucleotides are TGTGCCAGCAGTGACCGGGGGTTCCCGCTTAATTCACCCCTCCACTTT.

The DNA for the CDR3 is TGTGCCGCGGGGGCAGGTGAAAAACTGTTTTTT. Its translation: CAAGAGEKLFF. This chain uses TRBV19 with TRBJ1-4; TRBD1 is a possible D gene (6 bases). This CDR3 contains 11 residues. Per germline, CDR1 LNHDA and CDR2 SQIVND (reference sequence). Deletions cut 11 bases from V and 7 bases from J, with 11 bases between.

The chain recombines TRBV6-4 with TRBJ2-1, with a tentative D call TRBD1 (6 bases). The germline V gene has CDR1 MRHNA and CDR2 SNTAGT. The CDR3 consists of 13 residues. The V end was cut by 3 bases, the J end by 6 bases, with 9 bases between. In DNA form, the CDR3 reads TGTGCCAGCAGTGAAGAAGGGGGCAATGAGCAGTTCTTC. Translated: CASSEEGGNEQFF.

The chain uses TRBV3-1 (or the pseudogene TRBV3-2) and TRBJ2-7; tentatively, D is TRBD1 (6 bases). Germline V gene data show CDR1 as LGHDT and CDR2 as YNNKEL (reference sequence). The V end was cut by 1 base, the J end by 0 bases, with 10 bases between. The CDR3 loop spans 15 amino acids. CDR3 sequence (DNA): TGTGCCAGCAGCCAAGGAGGACAGACCTCCTACGAGCAGTACTTC. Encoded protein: CASSQGGQTSYEQYF.

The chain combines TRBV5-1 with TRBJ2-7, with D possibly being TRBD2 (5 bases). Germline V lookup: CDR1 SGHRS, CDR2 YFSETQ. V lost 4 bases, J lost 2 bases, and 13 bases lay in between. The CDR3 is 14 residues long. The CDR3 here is CASSPGLPPYEQYF. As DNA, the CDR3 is TGCGCCAGCAGCCCCGGACTCCCGCCCTACGAGCAGTACTTC.

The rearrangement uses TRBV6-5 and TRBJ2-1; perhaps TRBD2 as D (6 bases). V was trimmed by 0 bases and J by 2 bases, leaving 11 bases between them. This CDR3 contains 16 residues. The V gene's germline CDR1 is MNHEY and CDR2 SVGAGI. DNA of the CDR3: TGTGCCAGCAGTTACTCGGGCGGGGTAGCCTACAATGAGCAGTTCTTC. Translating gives CASSYSGGVAYNEQFF.

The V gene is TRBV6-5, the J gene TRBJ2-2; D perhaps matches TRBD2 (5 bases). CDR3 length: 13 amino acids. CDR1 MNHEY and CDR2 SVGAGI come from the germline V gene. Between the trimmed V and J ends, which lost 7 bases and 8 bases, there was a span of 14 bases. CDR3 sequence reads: CASMTTPNGELFF. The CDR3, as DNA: TGTGCCAGCATGACTACACCCAATGGGGAGCTGTTTTTT.

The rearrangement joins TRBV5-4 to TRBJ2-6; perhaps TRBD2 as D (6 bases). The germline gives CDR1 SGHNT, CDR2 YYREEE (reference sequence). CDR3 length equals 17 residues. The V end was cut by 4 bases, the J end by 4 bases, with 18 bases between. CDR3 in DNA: TGTGCCAGCAGCCCGACTAGTGCGCGCCGGGGGGCCAACGTCCTGACTTTC. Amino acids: CASSPTSARRGANVLTF.

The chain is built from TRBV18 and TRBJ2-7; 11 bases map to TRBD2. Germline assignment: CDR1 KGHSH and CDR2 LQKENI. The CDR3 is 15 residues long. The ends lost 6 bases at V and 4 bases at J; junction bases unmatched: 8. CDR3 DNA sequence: TGTGCCAGCTCTCACGAGGGACTAGCGGAATACGAGCAGTACTTC. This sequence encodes CASSHEGLAEYEQYF.

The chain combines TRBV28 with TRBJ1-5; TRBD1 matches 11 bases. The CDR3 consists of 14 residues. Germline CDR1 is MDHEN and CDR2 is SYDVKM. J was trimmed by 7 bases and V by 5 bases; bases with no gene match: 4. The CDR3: CASSMGQGDQPQHF. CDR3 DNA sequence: TGTGCCAGCAGTATGGGACAGGGGGACCAGCCCCAGCATTTT. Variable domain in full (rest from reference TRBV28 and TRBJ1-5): DVKVTQSSRYLVKRTGEKVFLECVQDMDHENMFWYRQDPGLGLRLIYFSYDVKMKEKGDIPEGYSVSREKKERFSLILESASTNQTSMYLCASSMGQGDQPQHFGDGTRLSIL.

The CDR3 is CASSTALTGELFF. The CDR3 nucleotides read TGTGCCAGTTCGACAGCGCTGACCGGGGAGCTGTTTTTT. The chain joins TRBV10-3 to TRBJ2-2; D may be TRBD1 (5 bases). CDR1 is ENHRY, CDR2 SYGVKD, per germline. The CDR3 has 13 amino acids. With 10 bases removed from V and 5 bases from J, the gap between germline ends came to 14 bases.

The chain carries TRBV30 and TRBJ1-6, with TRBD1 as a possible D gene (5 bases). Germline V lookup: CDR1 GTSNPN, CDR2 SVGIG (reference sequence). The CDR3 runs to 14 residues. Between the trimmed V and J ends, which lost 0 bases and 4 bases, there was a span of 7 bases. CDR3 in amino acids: CAWSVRGYNSPLHF. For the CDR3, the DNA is TGTGCCTGGAGTGTAAGGGGATATAATTCACCCCTCCACTTT.

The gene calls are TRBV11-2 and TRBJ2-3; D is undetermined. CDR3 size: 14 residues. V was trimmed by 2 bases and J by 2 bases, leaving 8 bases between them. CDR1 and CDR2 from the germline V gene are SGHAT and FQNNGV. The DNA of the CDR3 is TGTGCCAGCAGCTTATCGCCAGACACAGATACGCAGTATTTT. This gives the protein CASSLSPDTDTQYF.

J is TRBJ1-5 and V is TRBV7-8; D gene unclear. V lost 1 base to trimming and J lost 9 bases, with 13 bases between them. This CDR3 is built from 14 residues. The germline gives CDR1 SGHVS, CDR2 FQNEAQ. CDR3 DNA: TGTGCCAGCAGCTTAGAAGACCCCCGGGGGCCCCAGCATTTT. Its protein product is CASSLEDPRGPQHF.

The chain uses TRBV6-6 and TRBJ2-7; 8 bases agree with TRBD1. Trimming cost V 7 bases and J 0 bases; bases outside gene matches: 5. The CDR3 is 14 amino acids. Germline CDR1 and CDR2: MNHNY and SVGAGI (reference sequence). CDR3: CASTQGATSYEQYF. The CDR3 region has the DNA TGTGCCAGCACCCAGGGGGCAACCTCCTACGAGCAGTACTTC.

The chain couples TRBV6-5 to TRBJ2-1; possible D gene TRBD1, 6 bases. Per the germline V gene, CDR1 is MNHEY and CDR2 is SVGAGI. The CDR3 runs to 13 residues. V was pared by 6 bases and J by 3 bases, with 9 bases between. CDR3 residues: CASRSDSYNEQFF. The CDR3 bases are TGTGCCAGCAGATCGGACAGCTACAATGAGCAGTTCTTC.

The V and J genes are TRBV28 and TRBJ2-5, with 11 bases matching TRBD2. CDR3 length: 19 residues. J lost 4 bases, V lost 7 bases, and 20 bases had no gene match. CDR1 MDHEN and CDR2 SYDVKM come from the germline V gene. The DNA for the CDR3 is TGTGCCAGCACCTTATCGCTCACACTGACTAGCGGGATGAGAGAGACCCAGTACTTC. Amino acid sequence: CASTLSLTLTSGMRETQYF.

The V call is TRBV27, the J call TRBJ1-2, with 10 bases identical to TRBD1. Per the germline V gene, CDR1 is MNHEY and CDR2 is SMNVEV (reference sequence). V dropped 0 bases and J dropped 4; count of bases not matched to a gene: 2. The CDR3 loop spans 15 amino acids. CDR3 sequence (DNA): TGTGCCAGCAGTTTATCGCGGGACAGGGGCTATGGCTACACCTTC. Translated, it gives CASSLSRDRGYGYTF.

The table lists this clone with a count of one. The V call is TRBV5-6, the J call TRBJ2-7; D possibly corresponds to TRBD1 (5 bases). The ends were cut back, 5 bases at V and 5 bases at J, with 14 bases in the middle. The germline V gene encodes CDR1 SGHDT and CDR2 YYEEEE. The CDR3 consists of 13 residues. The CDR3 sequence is CASSTQGSHEQYF. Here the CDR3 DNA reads TGTGCCAGCAGTACTCAGGGTAGCCACGAGCAGTACTTC.

The CDR3 DNA follows: TGTGCCAGTAGTCCCGAGGGGGCTGTCGAGACCCAGTACTTC. It is translated as CASSPEGAVETQYF. This chain links TRBV19 with TRBJ2-5; TRBD1 aligns across 7 bases. Germline V gene lookup returns CDR1 LNHDA and CDR2 SQIVND (reference sequence). The J segment lost 5 bases and the V segment lost 5 bases, leaving 8 bases of the junction unmatched. The CDR3 spans 14 residues.

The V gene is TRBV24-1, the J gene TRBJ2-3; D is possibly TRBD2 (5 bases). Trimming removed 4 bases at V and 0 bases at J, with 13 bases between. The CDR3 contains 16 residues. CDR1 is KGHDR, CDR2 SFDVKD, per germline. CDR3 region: CATSDPTRQSTDTQYF. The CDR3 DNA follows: TGTGCCACCAGTGACCCAACTAGGCAAAGCACAGATACGCAGTATTTT.

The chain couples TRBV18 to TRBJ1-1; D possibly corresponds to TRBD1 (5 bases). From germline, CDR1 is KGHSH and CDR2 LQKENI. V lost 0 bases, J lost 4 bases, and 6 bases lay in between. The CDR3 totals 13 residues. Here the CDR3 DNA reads TGTGCCAGCTCACCACCACAGGCCACTGAAGCTTTCTTT. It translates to CASSPPQATEAFF. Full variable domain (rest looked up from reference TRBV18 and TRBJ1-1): NAGVMQNPRHLVRRRGQEARLRCSPMKGHSHVYWYRQLPEEGLKFMVYLQKENIIDESGMPKERFSAEFPKEGPSILRIQQVVRGDSAAYFCASSPPQATEAFFGQGTRLTVV.

The CDR3, as DNA: TGTGCCAGTAGTGTACTAGCGGGGACTCCCGGGGAGCTGTTTTTT. Protein product: CASSVLAGTPGELFF. The V and J genes are TRBV19 and TRBJ2-2; 10 bases agree with TRBD2. Germline loops: CDR1 LNHDA, CDR2 SQIVND (reference sequence). V was pared by 5 bases and J by 6 bases, with 6 bases of the junction left unmatched. This CDR3 is built from 15 residues.

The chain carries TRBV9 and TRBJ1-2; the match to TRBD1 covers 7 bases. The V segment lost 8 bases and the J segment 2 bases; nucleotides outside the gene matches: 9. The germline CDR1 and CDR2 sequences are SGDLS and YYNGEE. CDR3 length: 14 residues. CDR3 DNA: TGTGCCAGTACCCTGGGGGGACAGAACTATGGCTACACCTTC. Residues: CASTLGGQNYGYTF.

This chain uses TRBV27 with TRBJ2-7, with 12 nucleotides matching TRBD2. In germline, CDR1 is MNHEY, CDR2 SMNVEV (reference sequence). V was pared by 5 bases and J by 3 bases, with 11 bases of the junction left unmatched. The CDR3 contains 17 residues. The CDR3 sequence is CASSTLAGGPLYYEQYF. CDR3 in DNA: TGTGCCAGCAGTACTCTAGCGGGAGGGCCTCTCTACTACGAGCAGTACTTC.

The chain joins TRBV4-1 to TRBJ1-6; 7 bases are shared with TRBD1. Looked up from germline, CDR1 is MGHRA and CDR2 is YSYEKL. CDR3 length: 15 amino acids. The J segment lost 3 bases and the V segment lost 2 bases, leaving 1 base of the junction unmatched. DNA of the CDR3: TGCGCCAGCAGCCAACGGGACAGCTATAATTCACCCCTCCACTTT. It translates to CASSQRDSYNSPLHF.

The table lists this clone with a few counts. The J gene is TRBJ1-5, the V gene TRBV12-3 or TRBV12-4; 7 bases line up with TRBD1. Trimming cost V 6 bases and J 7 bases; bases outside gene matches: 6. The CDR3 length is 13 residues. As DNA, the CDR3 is TGTGCCAGCAGGAGAGGGGGCTCACAGCCCCAGCATTTT. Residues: CASRRGGSQPQHF.

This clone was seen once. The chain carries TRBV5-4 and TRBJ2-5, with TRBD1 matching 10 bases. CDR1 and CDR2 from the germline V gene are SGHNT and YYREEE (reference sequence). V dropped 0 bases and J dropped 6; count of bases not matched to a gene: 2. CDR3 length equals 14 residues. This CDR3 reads CASSLGTGGKTQYF. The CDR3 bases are TGTGCCAGCAGCTTGGGGACAGGGGGGAAGACCCAGTACTTC. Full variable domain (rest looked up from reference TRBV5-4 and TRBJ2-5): ETGVTQSPTHLIKTRGQQVTLRCSSQSGHNTVSWYQQALGQGPQFIFQYYREEENGRGNFPPRFSGLQFPNYSSELNVNALELDDSALYLCASSLGTGGKTQYFGPGTRLLVL.

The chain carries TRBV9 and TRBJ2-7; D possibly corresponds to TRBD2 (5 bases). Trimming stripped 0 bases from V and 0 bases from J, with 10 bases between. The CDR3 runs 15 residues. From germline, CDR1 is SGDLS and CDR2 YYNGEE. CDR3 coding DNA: TGTGCCAGCAGCGTAGGCGGGCTTCTCTCCTACGAGCAGTACTTC. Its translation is CASSVGGLLSYEQYF.

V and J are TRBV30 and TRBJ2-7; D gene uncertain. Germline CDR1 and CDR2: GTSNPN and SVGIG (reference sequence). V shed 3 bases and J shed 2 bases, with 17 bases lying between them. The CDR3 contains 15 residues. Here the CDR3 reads CAWSYGANPPYEQYF. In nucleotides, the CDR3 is TGTGCCTGGAGCTATGGAGCCAACCCCCCCTACGAGCAGTACTTC.

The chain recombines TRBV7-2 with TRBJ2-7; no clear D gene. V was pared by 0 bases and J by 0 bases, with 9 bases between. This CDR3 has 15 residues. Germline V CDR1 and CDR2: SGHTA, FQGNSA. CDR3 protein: CASSLARQTSYEQYF. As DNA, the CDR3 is TGTGCCAGCAGCTTAGCGCGGCAGACCTCCTACGAGCAGTACTTC.

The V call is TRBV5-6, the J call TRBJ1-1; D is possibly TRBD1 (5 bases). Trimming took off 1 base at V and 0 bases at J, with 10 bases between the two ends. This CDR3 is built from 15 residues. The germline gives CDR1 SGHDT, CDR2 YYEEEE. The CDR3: CASSLTWGLNTEAFF. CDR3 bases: TGTGCCAGCAGCTTGACGTGGGGCCTGAACACTGAAGCTTTCTTT. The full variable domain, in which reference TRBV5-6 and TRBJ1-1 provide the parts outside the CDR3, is DAGVTQSPTHLIKTRGQQVTLRCSPKSGHDTVSWYQQALGQGPQFIFQYYEEEERQRGNFPDRFSGHQFPNYSSELNVNALLLGDSALYLCASSLTWGLNTEAFFGQGTRLTVV.